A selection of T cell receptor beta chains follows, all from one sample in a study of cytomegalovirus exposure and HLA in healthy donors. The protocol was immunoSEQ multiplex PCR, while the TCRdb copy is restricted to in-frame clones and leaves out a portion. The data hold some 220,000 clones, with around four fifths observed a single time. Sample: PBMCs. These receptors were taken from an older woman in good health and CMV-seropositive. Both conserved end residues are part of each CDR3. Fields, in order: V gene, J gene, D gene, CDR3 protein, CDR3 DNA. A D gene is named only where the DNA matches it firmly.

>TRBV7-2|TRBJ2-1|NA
CASSLQQGNEQFF
TGTGCCAGCAGCCTACAACAGGGCAATGAGCAGTTCTTC
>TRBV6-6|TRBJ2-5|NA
CASSYFRDGETQYF
TGTGCCAGCAGTTACTTCAGGGATGGGGAGACCCAGTACTTC
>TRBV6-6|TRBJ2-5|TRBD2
CASSSSSGRKATQYF
TGTGCCAGCAGTTCGAGTAGCGGGAGGAAGGCGACTCAGTACTTC
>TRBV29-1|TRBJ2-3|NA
CSVRGRYTDTQYF
TGCAGTGTCAGGGGCCGCTACACAGATACGCAGTATTTT
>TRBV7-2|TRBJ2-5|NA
CASSLGLVPETQYF
TGTGCCAGCAGCTTAGGGTTAGTACCCGAGACCCAGTACTTC
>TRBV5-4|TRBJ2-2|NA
CASSLRQGHGELFF
TGTGCCAGCAGCCTTCGGCAGGGACACGGGGAGCTGTTTTTT
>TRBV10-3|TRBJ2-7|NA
CAIRFDSSYEQYF
TGTGCCATCAGATTCGACTCTTCCTACGAGCAGTACTTC
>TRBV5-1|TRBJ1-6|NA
CASSPVGEGQSPLHF
TGCGCCAGCAGCCCGGTCGGGGAAGGGCAATCACCCCTCCACTTT
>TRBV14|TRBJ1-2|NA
CASSQGGRRGRIYGYTF
TGTGCCAGCAGCCAAGGGGGAAGACGGGGGAGGATCTATGGCTACACCTTC
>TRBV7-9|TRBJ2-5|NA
CASSITRQETQYF
TGTGCCAGCAGCATTACTAGACAAGAGACCCAGTACTTC
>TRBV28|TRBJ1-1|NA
CASSLYGGGAFF
TGTGCCAGCAGTTTGTACGGAGGAGGTGCTTTCTTT
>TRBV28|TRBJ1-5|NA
CASSPQDQPQHF
TGTGCCAGCAGCCCACAGGATCAGCCCCAGCATTTT
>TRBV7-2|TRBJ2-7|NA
CASSPQGQLYEQYF
TGTGCCAGCAGCCCACAGGGTCAGCTCTACGAGCAGTACTTC
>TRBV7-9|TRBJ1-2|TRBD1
CASSPQGAETRYTF
TGTGCCAGCAGCCCACAGGGGGCAGAGACGCGCTACACCTTC
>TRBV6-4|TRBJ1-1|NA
CASSSNLGLEDTEAFF
TGTGCCAGCTCCTCCAACTTAGGGTTGGAGGACACTGAAGCTTTCTTT
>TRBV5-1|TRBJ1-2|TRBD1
CASSRDRGMSDYGYTF
TGCGCCAGCAGCCGGGACAGGGGAATGTCAGACTATGGCTACACCTTC
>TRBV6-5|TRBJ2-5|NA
CASSPLRGIQETQYF
TGTGCCAGCAGCCCCCTCCGCGGAATCCAAGAGACCCAGTACTTC
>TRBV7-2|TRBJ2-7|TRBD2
CASSLNSGGAEEQYF
TGTGCCAGCAGCTTGAACAGCGGGGGGGCGGAAGAGCAGTACTTC
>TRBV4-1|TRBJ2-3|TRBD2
CASARGAGGRDTQYF
TGCGCCAGCGCAAGGGGGGCGGGAGGGCGCGATACGCAGTATTTT
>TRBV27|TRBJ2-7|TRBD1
CASSSHRGVSQYF
TGTGCCAGCAGTTCTCACAGGGGAGTCTCGCAGTACTTC
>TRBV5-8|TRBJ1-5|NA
CASSPASGTWGSNQPQHF
TGTGCCAGCAGCCCCGCCTCCGGGACATGGGGTAGCAATCAGCCCCAGCATTTT
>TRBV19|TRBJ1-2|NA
CASSFTRDPRTGYGYTF
TGTGCCAGTAGCTTTACCCGGGATCCCAGGACTGGCTATGGCTACACCTTC
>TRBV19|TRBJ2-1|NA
CASRWRREEEQFF
TGTGCCAGTAGGTGGAGGCGGGAAGAGGAGCAGTTCTTC
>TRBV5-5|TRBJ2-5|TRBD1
CASILLTGAQETQYF
TGTGCCAGCATCCTACTGACAGGGGCCCAAGAGACCCAGTACTTC